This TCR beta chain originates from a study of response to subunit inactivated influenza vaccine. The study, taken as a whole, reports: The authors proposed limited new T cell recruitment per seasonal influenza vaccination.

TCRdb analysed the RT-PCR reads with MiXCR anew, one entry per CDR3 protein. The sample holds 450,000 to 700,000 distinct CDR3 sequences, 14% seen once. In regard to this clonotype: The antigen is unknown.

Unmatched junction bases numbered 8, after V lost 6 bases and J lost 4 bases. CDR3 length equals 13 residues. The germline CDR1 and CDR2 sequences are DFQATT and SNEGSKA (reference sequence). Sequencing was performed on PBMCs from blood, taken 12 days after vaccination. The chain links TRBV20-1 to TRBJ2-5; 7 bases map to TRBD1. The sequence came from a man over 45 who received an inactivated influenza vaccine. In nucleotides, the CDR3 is TGCAGTGCCCGGGGCAGGGGGAGAGAGACCCAGTACTTC. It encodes CSARGRGRETQYF.